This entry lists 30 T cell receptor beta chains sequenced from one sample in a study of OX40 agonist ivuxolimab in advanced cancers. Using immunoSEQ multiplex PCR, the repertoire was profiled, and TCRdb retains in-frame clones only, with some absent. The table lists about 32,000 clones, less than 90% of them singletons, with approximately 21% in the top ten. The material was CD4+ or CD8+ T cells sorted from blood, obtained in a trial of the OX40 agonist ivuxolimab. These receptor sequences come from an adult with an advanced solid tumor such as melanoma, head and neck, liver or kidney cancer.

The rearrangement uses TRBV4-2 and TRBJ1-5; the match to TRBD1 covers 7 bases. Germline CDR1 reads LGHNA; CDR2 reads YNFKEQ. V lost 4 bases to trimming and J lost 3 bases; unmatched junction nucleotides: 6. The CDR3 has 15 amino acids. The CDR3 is CASSPEQGHNQPQHF. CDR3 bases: TGTGCCAGCAGCCCGGAACAGGGGCACAATCAGCCCCAGCATTTT.

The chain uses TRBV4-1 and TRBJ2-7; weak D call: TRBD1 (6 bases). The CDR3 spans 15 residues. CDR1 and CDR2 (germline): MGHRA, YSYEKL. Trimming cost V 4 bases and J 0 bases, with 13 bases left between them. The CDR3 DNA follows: TGCGCCAGCAGCCTACGGGACACGACCTCCTACGAGCAGTACTTC. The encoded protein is CASSLRDTTSYEQYF.

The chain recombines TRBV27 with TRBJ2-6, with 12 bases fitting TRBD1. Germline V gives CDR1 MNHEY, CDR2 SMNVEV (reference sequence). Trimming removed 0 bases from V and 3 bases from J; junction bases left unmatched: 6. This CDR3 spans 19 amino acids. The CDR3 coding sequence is TGTGCCAGCAGTTTATCGATGGGACAGGGGGCTTATGGGGCCAACGTCCTGACTTTC. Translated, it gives CASSLSMGQGAYGANVLTF.

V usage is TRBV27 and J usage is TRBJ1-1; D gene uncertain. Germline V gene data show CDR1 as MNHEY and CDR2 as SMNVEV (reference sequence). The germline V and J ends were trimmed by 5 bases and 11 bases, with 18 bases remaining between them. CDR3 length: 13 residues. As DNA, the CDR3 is TGTGCCAGCAGTGCAAATCACGCCTTCGGGGCTTTCTTT. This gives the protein CASSANHAFGAFF.

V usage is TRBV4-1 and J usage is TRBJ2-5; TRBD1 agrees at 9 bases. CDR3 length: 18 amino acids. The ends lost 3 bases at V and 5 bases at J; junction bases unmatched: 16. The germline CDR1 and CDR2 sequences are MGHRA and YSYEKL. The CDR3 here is CASSQMFPGQGISETQYF. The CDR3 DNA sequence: TGCGCCAGCAGCCAGATGTTTCCGGGACAGGGTATATCGGAGACCCAGTACTTC.

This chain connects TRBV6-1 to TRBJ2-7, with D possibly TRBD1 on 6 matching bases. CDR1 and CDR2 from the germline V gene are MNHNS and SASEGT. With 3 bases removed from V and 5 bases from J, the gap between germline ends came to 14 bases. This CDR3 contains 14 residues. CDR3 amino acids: CASSEGEDSHEQYF. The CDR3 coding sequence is TGTGCCAGCAGTGAGGGCGAGGACAGCCACGAGCAGTACTTC.

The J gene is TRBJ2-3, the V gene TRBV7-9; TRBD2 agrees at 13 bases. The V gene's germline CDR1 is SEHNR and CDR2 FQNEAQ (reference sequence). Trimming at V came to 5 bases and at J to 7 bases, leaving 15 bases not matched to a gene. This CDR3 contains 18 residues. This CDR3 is CASSDGTSGTGLLYTQYF. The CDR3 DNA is TGTGCCAGCAGCGACGGGACTAGCGGGACGGGGTTGCTGTATACGCAGTATTTT.

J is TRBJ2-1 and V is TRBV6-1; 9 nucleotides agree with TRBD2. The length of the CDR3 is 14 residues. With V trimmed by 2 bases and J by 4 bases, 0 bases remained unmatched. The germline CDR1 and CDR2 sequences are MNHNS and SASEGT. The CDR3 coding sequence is TGTGCCAGCAGTGAACTAGCGGGGTACAATGAGCAGTTCTTC. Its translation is CASSELAGYNEQFF.

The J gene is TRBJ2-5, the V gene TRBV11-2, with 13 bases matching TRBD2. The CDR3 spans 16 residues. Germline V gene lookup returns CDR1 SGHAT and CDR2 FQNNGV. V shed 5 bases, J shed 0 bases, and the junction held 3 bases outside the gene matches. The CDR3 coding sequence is TGTGCCAGCAGCATGGGACTAGCGGGGTACCAAGAGACCCAGTACTTC. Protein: CASSMGLAGYQETQYF. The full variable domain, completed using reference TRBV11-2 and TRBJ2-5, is EAGVAQSPRYKIIEKRQSVAFWCNPISGHATLYWYQQILGQGPKLLIQFQNNGVVDDSQLPKDRFSAERLKGVDSTLKIQPAKLEDSAVYLCASSMGLAGYQETQYFGPGTRLLVL.

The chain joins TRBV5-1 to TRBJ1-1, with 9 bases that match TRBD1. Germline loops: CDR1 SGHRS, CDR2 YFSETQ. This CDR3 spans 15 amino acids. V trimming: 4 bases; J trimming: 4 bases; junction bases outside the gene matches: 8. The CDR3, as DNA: TGCGCCAGCAGCACAAGACCGGGACAGGGCACTGAAGCTTTCTTT. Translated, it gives CASSTRPGQGTEAFF.

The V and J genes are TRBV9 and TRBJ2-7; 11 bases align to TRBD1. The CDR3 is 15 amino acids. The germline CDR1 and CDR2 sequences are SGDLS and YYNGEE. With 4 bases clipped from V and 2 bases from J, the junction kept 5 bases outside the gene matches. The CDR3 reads CASSKGQGGTYEQYF. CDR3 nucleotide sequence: TGTGCCAGCAGCAAGGGACAGGGGGGGACCTACGAGCAGTACTTC. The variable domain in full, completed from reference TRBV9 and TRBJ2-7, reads DSGVTQTPKHLITATGQRVTLRCSPRSGDLSVYWYQQSLDQGLQFLIQYYNGEERAKGNILERFSAQQFPDLHSELNLSSLELGDSALYFCASSKGQGGTYEQYFGPGTRLTVT.

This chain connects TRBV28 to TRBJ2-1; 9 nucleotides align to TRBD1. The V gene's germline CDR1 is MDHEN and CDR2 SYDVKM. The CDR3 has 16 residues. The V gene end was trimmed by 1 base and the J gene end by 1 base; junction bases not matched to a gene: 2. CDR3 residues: CASSLSGQGSYNEQFF. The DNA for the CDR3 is TGTGCCAGCAGTTTATCGGGACAGGGATCCTACAATGAGCAGTTCTTC.

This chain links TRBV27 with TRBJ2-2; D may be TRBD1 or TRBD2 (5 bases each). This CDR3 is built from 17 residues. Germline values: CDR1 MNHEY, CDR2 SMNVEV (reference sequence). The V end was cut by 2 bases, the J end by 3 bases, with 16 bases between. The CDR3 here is CASSLGVWGTDTGELFF. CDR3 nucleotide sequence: TGTGCCAGCAGTTTAGGAGTTTGGGGGACGGACACCGGGGAGCTGTTTTTT.

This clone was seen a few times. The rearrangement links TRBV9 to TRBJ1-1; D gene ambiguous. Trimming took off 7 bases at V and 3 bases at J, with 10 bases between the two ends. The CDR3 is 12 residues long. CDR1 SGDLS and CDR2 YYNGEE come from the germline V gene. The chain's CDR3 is CASGRLDTEAFF. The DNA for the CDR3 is TGTGCCAGCGGACGTCTTGACACTGAAGCTTTCTTT. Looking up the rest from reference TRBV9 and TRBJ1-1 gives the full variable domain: DSGVTQTPKHLITATGQRVTLRCSPRSGDLSVYWYQQSLDQGLQFLIQYYNGEERAKGNILERFSAQQFPDLHSELNLSSLELGDSALYFCASGRLDTEAFFGQGTRLTVV.

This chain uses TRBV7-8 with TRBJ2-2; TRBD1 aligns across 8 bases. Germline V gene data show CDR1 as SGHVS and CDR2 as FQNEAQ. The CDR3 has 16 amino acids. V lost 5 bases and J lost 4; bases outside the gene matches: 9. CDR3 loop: CASSHTGTGLTGELFF. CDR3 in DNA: TGTGCCAGCAGCCATACCGGGACAGGTCTCACCGGGGAGCTGTTTTTT.

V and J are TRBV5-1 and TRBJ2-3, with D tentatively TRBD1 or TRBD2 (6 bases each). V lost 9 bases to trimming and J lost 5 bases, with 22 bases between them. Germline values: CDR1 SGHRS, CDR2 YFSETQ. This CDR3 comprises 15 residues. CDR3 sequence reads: CAKQRIAEGGDTQYF. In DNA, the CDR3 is TGCGCCAAGCAAAGGATAGCGGAGGGGGGAGATACGCAGTATTTT.

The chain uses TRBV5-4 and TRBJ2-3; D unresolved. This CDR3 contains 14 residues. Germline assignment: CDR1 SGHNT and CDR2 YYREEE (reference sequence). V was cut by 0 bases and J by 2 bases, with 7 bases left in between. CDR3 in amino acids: CASSLAAFTDTQYF. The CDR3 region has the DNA TGTGCCAGCAGCTTGGCGGCCTTCACAGATACGCAGTATTTT.

In DNA, the CDR3 is TGTGCCAGCAGTTCTGCACTGGCGGACACCATATATTTT. Amino acid sequence: CASSSALADTIYF. This rearrangement joins TRBV27 to TRBJ1-3; D unresolved. The germline CDR1 and CDR2 sequences are MNHEY and SMNVEV (reference sequence). This CDR3 spans 13 amino acids. The ends were cut back, 4 bases at V and 8 bases at J, with 12 bases in the middle.

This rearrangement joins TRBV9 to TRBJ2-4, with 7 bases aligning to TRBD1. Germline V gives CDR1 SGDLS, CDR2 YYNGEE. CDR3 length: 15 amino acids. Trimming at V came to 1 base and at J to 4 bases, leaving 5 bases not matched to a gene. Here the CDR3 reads CASSVTGTDKNIQYF. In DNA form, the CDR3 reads TGTGCCAGCAGCGTAACCGGGACAGATAAAAACATTCAGTACTTC. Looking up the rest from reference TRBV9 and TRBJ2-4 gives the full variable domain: DSGVTQTPKHLITATGQRVTLRCSPRSGDLSVYWYQQSLDQGLQFLIQYYNGEERAKGNILERFSAQQFPDLHSELNLSSLELGDSALYFCASSVTGTDKNIQYFGAGTRLSVL.

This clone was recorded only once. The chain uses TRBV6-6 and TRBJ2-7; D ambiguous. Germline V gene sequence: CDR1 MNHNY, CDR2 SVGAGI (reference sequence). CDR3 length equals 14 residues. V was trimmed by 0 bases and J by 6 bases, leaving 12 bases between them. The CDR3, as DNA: TGTGCCAGCAGTTACTCGTATGGGGTTGGCGAGCAGTACTTC. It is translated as CASSYSYGVGEQYF.

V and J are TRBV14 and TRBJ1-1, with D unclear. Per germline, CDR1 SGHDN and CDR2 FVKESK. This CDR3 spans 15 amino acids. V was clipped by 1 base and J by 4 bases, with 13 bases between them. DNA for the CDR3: TGTGCCAGCAGCCAAGGGCTAATGGGGTTCACTGAAGCTTTCTTT. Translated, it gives CASSQGLMGFTEAFF.

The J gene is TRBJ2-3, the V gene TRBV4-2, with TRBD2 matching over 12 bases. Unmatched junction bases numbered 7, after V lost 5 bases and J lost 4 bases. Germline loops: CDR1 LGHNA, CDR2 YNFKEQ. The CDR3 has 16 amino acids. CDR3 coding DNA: TGTGCCAGCAGCTCTAGACTAGCGGGGGAGTCAGATACGCAGTATTTT. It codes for CASSSRLAGESDTQYF.

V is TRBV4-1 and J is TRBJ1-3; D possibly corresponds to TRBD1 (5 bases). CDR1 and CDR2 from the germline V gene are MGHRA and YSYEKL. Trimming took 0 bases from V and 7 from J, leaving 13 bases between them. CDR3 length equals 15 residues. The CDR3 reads CASSQDHGAGNTIYF. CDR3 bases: TGCGCCAGCAGCCAAGATCACGGGGCGGGGAACACCATATATTTT.

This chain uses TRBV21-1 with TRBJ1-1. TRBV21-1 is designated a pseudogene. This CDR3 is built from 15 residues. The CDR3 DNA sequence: TGTGCCAGCAGCAAAGCGTTCGTACGAAACACTGAAGCTTTCTTT. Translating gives CASSKAFVRNTEAFF.

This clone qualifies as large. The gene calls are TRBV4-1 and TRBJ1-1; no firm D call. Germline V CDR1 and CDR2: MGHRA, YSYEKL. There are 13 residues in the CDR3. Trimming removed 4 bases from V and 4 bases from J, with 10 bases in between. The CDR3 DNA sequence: TGCGCCAGCAGCCCGTTCGGTACCACTGAAGCTTTCTTT. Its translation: CASSPFGTTEAFF.

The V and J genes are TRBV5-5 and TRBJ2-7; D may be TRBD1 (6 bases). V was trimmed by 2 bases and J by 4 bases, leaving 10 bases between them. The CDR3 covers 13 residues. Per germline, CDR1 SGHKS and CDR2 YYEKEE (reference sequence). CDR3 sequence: CASSFRDIYEQYF. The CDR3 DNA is TGTGCCAGCAGCTTCCGGGACATATACGAGCAGTACTTC.

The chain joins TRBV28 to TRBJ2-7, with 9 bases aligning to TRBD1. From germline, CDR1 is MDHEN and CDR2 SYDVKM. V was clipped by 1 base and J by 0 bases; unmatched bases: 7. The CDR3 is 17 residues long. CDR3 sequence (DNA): TGTGCCAGCAGTTTATCTCTAGGACAGGGGATCTCCTACGAGCAGTACTTC. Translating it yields CASSLSLGQGISYEQYF.

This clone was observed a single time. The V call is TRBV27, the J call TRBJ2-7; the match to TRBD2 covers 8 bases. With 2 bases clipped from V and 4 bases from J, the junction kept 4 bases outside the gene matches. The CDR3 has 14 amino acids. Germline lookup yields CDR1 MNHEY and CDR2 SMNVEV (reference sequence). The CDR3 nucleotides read TGTGCCAGCAGTTTAGTAGCGGGAAGGTACGAGCAGTACTTC. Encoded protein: CASSLVAGRYEQYF.

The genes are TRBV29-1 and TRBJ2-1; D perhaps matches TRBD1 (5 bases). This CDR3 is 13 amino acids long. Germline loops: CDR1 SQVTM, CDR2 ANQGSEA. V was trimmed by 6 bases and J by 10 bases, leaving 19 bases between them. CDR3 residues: CSVPGARSQEQFF. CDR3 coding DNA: TGCAGCGTACCTGGGGCCCGTAGCCAGGAGCAGTTCTTC.

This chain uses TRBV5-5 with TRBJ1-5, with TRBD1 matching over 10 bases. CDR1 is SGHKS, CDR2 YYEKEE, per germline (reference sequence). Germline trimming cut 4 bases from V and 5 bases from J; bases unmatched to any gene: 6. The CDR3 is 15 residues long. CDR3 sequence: CASSPRDRGYQPQHF. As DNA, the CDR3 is TGTGCCAGCAGCCCCCGGGACAGGGGTTATCAGCCCCAGCATTTT.